The 16 T cell receptor beta chains listed next were all sequenced from one sample in a study of blood T cell repertoires in COVID-19. The protocol was immunoSEQ multiplex PCR, while the TCRdb copy is restricted to in-frame clones and leaves out a portion. The sample includes about 190,000 clones, 82% of them seen just once. Sequenced: peripheral blood. The source is a woman under 40 with acute or convalescent COVID-19.

The chain has TRBV9 and TRBJ2-1; 10 bases line up with TRBD2. The CDR3 extends over 15 amino acids. After removal of 0 bases from V and 8 bases from J, the junction contained 5 bases not matched to a gene. Germline V gene lookup returns CDR1 SGDLS and CDR2 YYNGEE. CDR3 sequence reads: CASSVASGGVDEQFF. CDR3 in DNA: TGTGCCAGCAGCGTAGCCAGCGGGGGGGTCGATGAGCAGTTCTTC.

By proportion, this clone is medium-sized. This chain connects TRBV27 to TRBJ2-1; 11 positions match TRBD2. After removal of 3 bases from V and 4 bases from J, the junction contained 5 bases not matched to a gene. Germline loops: CDR1 MNHEY, CDR2 SMNVEV (reference sequence). CDR3 length: 16 residues. The CDR3 nucleotides are TGTGCCAGCAGTTTGGGGGCTAGCGGGAGGTACAATGAGCAGTTCTTC. Encoded protein: CASSLGASGRYNEQFF.

The chain carries TRBV4-1 and TRBJ2-7; maybe TRBD2 (5 bases). The CDR3 extends over 16 amino acids. Trimming pared 6 bases from V and 0 bases from J, leaving 18 bases between. Germline V gene sequence: CDR1 MGHRA, CDR2 YSYEKL. CDR3: CASRPRLGVSSYEQYF. The CDR3 nucleotides are TGCGCCAGCAGACCACGGCTCGGGGTGAGCTCCTACGAGCAGTACTTC.

The chain carries TRBV6-6 and TRBJ2-7; TRBD2 matches 12 bases. J lost 5 bases, V lost 5 bases, and 13 bases had no gene match. The CDR3 runs to 17 residues. The V gene's germline CDR1 is MNHNY and CDR2 SVGAGI (reference sequence). Here the CDR3 DNA reads TGTGCCAGCAGTCCCGGACTAGCGGGACGTTTGATCGACGAGCAGTACTTC. Protein sequence: CASSPGLAGRLIDEQYF.

V usage is TRBV7-2 and J usage is TRBJ1-1; no definite D call. The CDR3 is 16 residues long. In germline, CDR1 is SGHTA, CDR2 FQGNSA. V was cut by 4 bases and J by 0 bases, with 15 bases left in between. CDR3 bases: TGTGCCAGCAGCTCCTTATACCGGGTCCTGAACACTGAAGCTTTCTTT. Translation gives CASSSLYRVLNTEAFF.

This chain uses TRBV27 with TRBJ1-1; D is unclear. V lost 2 bases to trimming and J lost 2 bases, with 6 bases between them. This CDR3 is 13 amino acids long. Per the germline V gene, CDR1 is MNHEY and CDR2 is SMNVEV (reference sequence). The CDR3, as DNA: TGTGCCAGCAGTTTAGCAGGTAACACTGAAGCTTTCTTT. It yields the protein CASSLAGNTEAFF.

This clone has a handful of counts. The chain uses TRBV7-9 and TRBJ1-4; a possible D gene is TRBD1 (5 bases). V was trimmed by 5 bases and J by 8 bases, leaving 15 bases between them. Germline assignment: CDR1 SEHNR and CDR2 FQNEAQ (reference sequence). This CDR3 comprises 14 residues. CDR3 sequence: CASSLGLQSEKLFF. CDR3 in DNA: TGTGCCAGCAGCCTGGGACTGCAATCCGAAAAACTGTTTTTT.

This chain joins TRBV5-4 and TRBJ2-1, with D perhaps TRBD2 (7 bases). The CDR3 is made up of 15 amino acids. Per germline, CDR1 SGHNT and CDR2 YYREEE (reference sequence). V was trimmed by 4 bases and J by 4 bases, leaving 15 bases between them. The CDR3 DNA follows: TGTGCCAGCAGCCCTGAGGGGGGGACTTACAATGAGCAGTTCTTC. Translating it yields CASSPEGGTYNEQFF.

This clone was seen more than once but under ten times. The V and J genes are TRBV4-1 and TRBJ1-1; TRBD1 is a possible D gene (6 bases). The V and J ends lost 1 base and 7 bases respectively, with 16 bases between them. Germline CDR1 is MGHRA and CDR2 is YSYEKL. This CDR3 region has 15 residues. The CDR3 coding sequence is TGCGCCAGCAGCCAAGTGCAGGGGTTCTTGGGTGAAGCTTTCTTT. This gives the protein CASSQVQGFLGEAFF.

The chain is built from TRBV4-1 and TRBJ1-3; a possible D gene is TRBD1 (6 bases). Germline-derived CDR1 and CDR2 are MGHRA and YSYEKL. V was trimmed by 2 bases and J by 0 bases, leaving 11 bases between them. The CDR3 has 16 residues. The chain's CDR3 is CASSQPRQDSGNTIYF. For the CDR3, the DNA is TGCGCCAGCAGCCAACCCCGACAGGACTCTGGAAACACCATATATTTT.

This clone was observed at least ten times. The J gene is TRBJ1-1, the V gene TRBV28; D remains ambiguous. The ends were cut back, 5 bases at V and 1 base at J, with 8 bases in the middle. This CDR3 comprises 13 residues. The germline CDR1 and CDR2 sequences are MDHEN and SYDVKM. CDR3 nucleotides: TGTGCCAGCAGTATCGTTAAGAACACTGAAGCTTTCTTT. Translated, it gives CASSIVKNTEAFF.

The J gene is TRBJ1-4, the V gene TRBV27; TRBD1 is a possible D gene (5 bases). This CDR3 has 17 amino acids. V was cut by 5 bases and J by 4 bases, with 20 bases left in between. Germline V CDR1 and CDR2: MNHEY, SMNVEV (reference sequence). DNA of the CDR3: TGTGCCAGCAGTCTGCAGGGTCCGATGGGGTATAATGAAAAACTGTTTTTT. Translated: CASSLQGPMGYNEKLFF.

The V call is TRBV7-2, the J call TRBJ1-2; unclear D gene. Trimming removed 3 bases at V and 0 bases at J, with 8 bases between. Germline V gene data show CDR1 as SGHTA and CDR2 as FQGNSA. The CDR3 is 14 residues long. The CDR3 reads CASSFGRTNYGYTF. The DNA of the CDR3 is TGTGCCAGCAGCTTTGGCAGGACTAACTATGGCTACACCTTC.

The genes are TRBV7-9 and TRBJ1-1; 8 nucleotides agree with TRBD1. The V and J ends lost 6 bases and 2 bases, in that order; junction bases with no gene match: 5. Germline-derived CDR1 and CDR2 are SEHNR and FQNEAQ (reference sequence). The CDR3 is 14 residues long. The CDR3 DNA sequence: TGTGCCAGCAGGGTGGGACAGGACAACACTGAAGCTTTCTTT. This codes for CASRVGQDNTEAFF.

J is TRBJ2-7 and V is TRBV5-5; 7 bases are a match to TRBD2. Germline V gives CDR1 SGHKS, CDR2 YYEKEE (reference sequence). V dropped 7 bases and J dropped 3; count of bases not matched to a gene: 7. The CDR3 runs to 13 residues. The CDR3 region has the DNA TGTGCCAGCGGCCAGGGAGGGAGCTACGAGCAGTACTTC. Translated: CASGQGGSYEQYF.

The chain employs TRBV28 and TRBJ2-1, with 9 bases aligning to TRBD2. Germline lookup yields CDR1 MDHEN and CDR2 SYDVKM. V lost 10 bases and J lost 1; bases outside the gene matches: 20. The CDR3 is 19 amino acids. Written as DNA, the CDR3 is TGTGCCATCCTCAGGGCCCCAGTAATTAGCGGGGGTTCCTACAATGAGCAGTTCTTC. Amino acids: CAILRAPVISGGSYNEQFF.